This T cell receptor (beta chain) was sequenced during a study of vaccination effects on CD4 cells after COVID-19. Only a few counts were recorded for this clone. Its antigen remains unidentified. The V end lost 5 bases, the J end lost 7 bases, and 14 bases lay between the germline ends. The CDR3 is 13 residues long. Germline CDR1 MRHNA, CDR2 SNTAGT. Before sequencing took place, the ViraFEST assay used viral peptide pools to expand antigen-specific CD4+ T cells. Following culture for roughly 10 days, CD4+ T cells were isolated. Participants each got two BNT162b2 or mRNA-1273 vaccine doses. Each culture well received a few million PBMC. These cells were then cultured in IMDM with roughly 9 IU/ml IL-2 and roughly 10 ug/ml peptides. Overall study findings and caveats: From healthy vaccinees, only 1 of 255 vaccine-induced clones also reacted to common cold coronaviruses.

The method was immunoSEQ multiplex PCR; TCRdb's version includes in-frame clones alone and lacks a portion of them. The sample shows approximately 28,000 clones, roughly four fifths of them seen only once. The sequences come from CD4+ T cells from PBMCs cultured with HCoV-229E spike peptides, collected after COVID-19 vaccination. The chain recombines TRBV6-4 with TRBJ1-2; no clear D gene. The clonotype comes from a human donor who received a COVID-19 vaccine. Here the CDR3 reads CASSHSTGIGYTF. Here the CDR3 DNA reads TGTGCCAGCAGTCATTCGACTGGGATTGGCTACACCTTC.